Below are 31 T cell receptor beta chains sequenced from a single sample in a study of OX40 agonist ivuxolimab in advanced cancers. Clones were read by immunoSEQ multiplex PCR, and TCRdb kept only the in-frame ones, dropping some. The sample has 55,000 to 65,000 clones; about 89% are singletons. Sample: CD4+ or CD8+ T cells sorted from blood, taken in a trial of the OX40 agonist ivuxolimab. These receptors were taken from an adult with an advanced solid tumor such as melanoma, head and neck, liver or kidney cancer.

V and J are TRBV7-2 and TRBJ1-1; a possible D gene is TRBD1 (5 bases). The CDR3 loop spans 15 amino acids. V was pared by 1 base and J by 5 bases, with 14 bases between. Germline loops: CDR1 SGHTA, CDR2 FQGNSA. This chain's CDR3 is CASSLVFGGGTEAFF. The DNA of the CDR3 is TGTGCCAGCAGCTTAGTGTTCGGGGGAGGGACTGAAGCTTTCTTT.

This chain uses TRBV6-6 with TRBJ2-7; 11 bases are shared with TRBD1. J was trimmed by 2 bases and V by 7 bases; bases with no gene match: 7. Germline CDR1 reads MNHNY; CDR2 reads SVGAGI (reference sequence). CDR3 length equals 15 residues. In DNA, the CDR3 is TGTGCCAGCAAACCCGGGACAGGGGGTACCTACGAGCAGTACTTC. The encoded protein is CASKPGTGGTYEQYF.

The genes are TRBV6-5 and TRBJ1-1; D may be TRBD1 (6 bases). Germline V gives CDR1 MNHEY, CDR2 SVGAGI. The CDR3 has 14 amino acids. V lost 0 bases and J lost 1, with 6 bases in between. CDR3 in amino acids: CASSYSGGNTEAFF. CDR3 nucleotide sequence: TGTGCCAGCAGTTACTCAGGGGGGAACACTGAAGCTTTCTTT.

The chain carries TRBV18 and TRBJ2-5; the match to TRBD2 covers 11 bases. This CDR3 has 17 amino acids. The V gene's germline CDR1 is KGHSH and CDR2 LQKENI. V was pared by 2 bases and J by 5 bases, with 10 bases of the junction left unmatched. The CDR3 reads CASSPLVTSGSGETQYF. CDR3 nucleotides: TGTGCCAGCTCACCATTGGTCACTAGCGGGAGTGGGGAGACCCAGTACTTC. Full variable domain (missing parts from reference TRBV18 and TRBJ2-5): NAGVMQNPRHLVRRRGQEARLRCSPMKGHSHVYWYRQLPEEGLKFMVYLQKENIIDESGMPKERFSAEFPKEGPSILRIQQVVRGDSAAYFCASSPLVTSGSGETQYFGPGTRLLVL.

The chain employs TRBV18 and TRBJ2-5, with unresolved D. Germline loops: CDR1 KGHSH, CDR2 LQKENI. This CDR3 has 11 residues. Trimming removed 5 bases from V and 2 bases from J, with 3 bases in between. For the CDR3, the DNA is TGTGCCAGCTCAGAACAAGAGACCCAGTACTTC. It is translated as CASSEQETQYF.

This clone was seen only once. The chain joins TRBV4-3 to TRBJ2-1; 7 bases match TRBD2. With 0 bases clipped from V and 3 bases from J, the junction kept 8 bases outside the gene matches. This CDR3 is 17 amino acids long. CDR1 is LGHNA, CDR2 YSLEER, per germline. CDR3 protein: CASSQEGLADDYNEQFF. In nucleotides, the CDR3 is TGCGCCAGCAGCCAAGAGGGGCTAGCGGACGACTACAATGAGCAGTTCTTC.

The gene calls are TRBV14 and TRBJ2-1; D gene unclear. Germline V gene data show CDR1 as SGHDN and CDR2 as FVKESK. Trimming shortened V by 1 base and J by 2 bases, and 3 bases separated the two germline ends. CDR3 size: 13 residues. The CDR3 sequence: CASSQGTYNEQFF. DNA of the CDR3: TGTGCCAGCAGCCAAGGCACCTACAATGAGCAGTTCTTC.

The rearrangement links TRBV13 to TRBJ2-7; TRBD1 is a possible D gene (6 bases). The CDR3 runs 13 residues. Germline CDR1 PRHDT, CDR2 FYEKMQ (reference sequence). The ends were cut back, 2 bases at V and 7 bases at J, with 12 bases in the middle. CDR3 coding DNA: TGTGCCAGCAGCTTAATTGCAGGGGATGAGCAGTACTTC. This sequence encodes CASSLIAGDEQYF.

J is TRBJ2-7 and V is TRBV23-1; D remains unclear. TRBV23-1 is an open reading frame whose function is uncertain. This CDR3 is 14 amino acids long. V was cut by 4 bases and J by 0 bases, with 10 bases left in between. DNA for the CDR3: TGCGCCAGCAGTCGTTCGAGTAGCTCCTACGAGCAGTACTTC. This translates into CASSRSSSSYEQYF.

This clone was counted a few times. This chain links TRBV5-1 with TRBJ2-5; D possibly uses TRBD1 or TRBD2 (5 bases each). V was trimmed by 4 bases and J by 1 base, leaving 11 bases between them. The CDR3 is 14 residues long. CDR1 and CDR2 from the germline V gene are SGHRS and YFSETQ. The CDR3, as DNA: TGCGCCAGCAGCACCGGGACGATCCAAGAGACCCAGTACTTC. It is translated as CASSTGTIQETQYF.

V and J are TRBV4-1 and TRBJ1-1; D possibly corresponds to TRBD1 (6 bases). This CDR3 is built from 15 residues. V was clipped by 4 bases and J by 6 bases, with 18 bases between them. The germline V gene encodes CDR1 MGHRA and CDR2 YSYEKL. The CDR3 sequence is CASSPGRGGKAEAFF. CDR3 DNA: TGCGCCAGCAGCCCCGGGAGGGGGGGGAAGGCTGAAGCTTTCTTT.

The genes are TRBV30 and TRBJ1-4; 7 bases match TRBD1. The J segment lost 8 bases and the V segment lost 0 bases, leaving 6 bases of the junction unmatched. This CDR3 spans 14 amino acids. CDR1 and CDR2 (germline): GTSNPN, SVGIG (reference sequence). CDR3 amino acids: CAWSVGAGGEKLFF. CDR3 sequence (DNA): TGTGCCTGGAGTGTCGGGGCAGGGGGGGAAAAACTGTTTTTT.

This chain uses TRBV28 with TRBJ1-2; TRBD1 is a possible D gene (5 bases). The CDR3 is made up of 12 amino acids. V lost 6 bases and J 8 bases, leaving 13 bases between the germline ends. The V gene's germline CDR1 is MDHEN and CDR2 SYDVKM. CDR3 bases: TGTGCCAGCAGCCCCGGGACGTTCGGCTACACCTTC. Encoded protein: CASSPGTFGYTF.

V and J are TRBV10-1 and TRBJ1-1, with 7 nucleotides matching TRBD1. Trimming at V came to 2 bases and at J to 7 bases, leaving 4 bases not matched to a gene. Looked up from germline, CDR1 is WNHNN and CDR2 is SYGVQD (reference sequence). The CDR3 contains 13 residues. For the CDR3, the DNA is TGCGCCAGCAGTGAGAATAGGGGGCTTGAAGCTTTCTTT. Encoded protein: CASSENRGLEAFF.

This clone came up a few times. The V gene is TRBV19, the J gene TRBJ1-2; D may be TRBD1 (5 bases). V lost 8 bases, J lost 0 bases, and 16 bases lay in between. CDR3 length equals 15 residues. CDR1 and CDR2 from the germline V gene are LNHDA and SQIVND (reference sequence). CDR3 bases: TGTGCCAGTCGCGACAGACTTAGAGCTAACTATGGCTACACCTTC. It specifies CASRDRLRANYGYTF.

The chain joins TRBV5-1 to TRBJ1-1; D not certain. Per germline, CDR1 SGHRS and CDR2 YFSETQ. The germline V and J ends were trimmed by 0 bases and 8 bases, with 14 bases remaining between them. This CDR3 has 14 amino acids. CDR3: CASSLGDRTGEAFF. The DNA of the CDR3 is TGCGCCAGCAGCTTGGGAGATCGGACGGGAGAAGCTTTCTTT. Full variable domain (remainder filled in from reference TRBV5-1 and TRBJ1-1): KAGVTQTPRYLIKTRGQQVTLSCSPISGHRSVSWYQQTPGQGLQFLFEYFSETQRNKGNFPGRFSGRQFSNSRSEMNVSTLELGDSALYLCASSLGDRTGEAFFGQGTRLTVV.

The CDR3, as DNA: TGTGCCAGCAGCTTAGGAGGAGGGGCCATCTACGAGCAGTACTTC. This gives the protein CASSLGGGAIYEQYF. The V call is TRBV5-4, the J call TRBJ2-7, with D possibly matching TRBD2 (6 bases). CDR3 size: 15 residues. V was clipped by 2 bases and J by 3 bases, with 15 bases between them. CDR1 and CDR2 (germline): SGHNT, YYREEE (reference sequence).

The chain uses TRBV5-6 and TRBJ2-5; a possible D gene is TRBD1 (5 bases). This CDR3 comprises 13 residues. CDR1 and CDR2 (germline): SGHDT, YYEEEE. Trimming shortened V by 4 bases and J by 2 bases, and 9 bases separated the two germline ends. CDR3 in DNA: TGTGCCAGCAGCCGTCAGGGACAAGAGACCCAGTACTTC. Residues: CASSRQGQETQYF.

The V call is TRBV11-2, the J call TRBJ1-6; 7 bases align to TRBD1. Germline lookup yields CDR1 SGHAT and CDR2 FQNNGV. The V and J ends lost 3 bases and 9 bases, in that order; junction bases with no gene match: 8. CDR3 length: 15 residues. The CDR3 DNA reads TGTGCCAGCAGCTTGACGGGACAGAGCAGTTCACCCCTCCACTTT. Its translation is CASSLTGQSSSPLHF. The entire variable domain, with the rest obtained from reference TRBV11-2 and TRBJ1-6, is as follows: EAGVAQSPRYKIIEKRQSVAFWCNPISGHATLYWYQQILGQGPKLLIQFQNNGVVDDSQLPKDRFSAERLKGVDSTLKIQPAKLEDSAVYLCASSLTGQSSSPLHFGNGTRLTVT.

With regard to this clone: Other DNA sequences in this specimen translate into the identical CDR3. The chain uses TRBV7-9 and TRBJ2-1, with unresolved D. CDR3 length: 12 amino acids. V shed 6 bases and J shed 9 bases, with 12 bases lying between them. The V gene's germline CDR1 is SEHNR and CDR2 FQNEAQ (reference sequence). The CDR3 region is CASSSWTVEQFF. The CDR3 DNA is TGTGCCAGCAGTTCCTGGACGGTTGAGCAGTTCTTC.

The chain is built from TRBV28 and TRBJ1-6, with unresolved D. Germline-derived CDR1 and CDR2 are MDHEN and SYDVKM. This CDR3 spans 14 amino acids. V was shortened by 2 bases and J by 3 bases, with 5 bases between the two germline ends. CDR3 residues: CASSLIGYNSPLHF. The CDR3 DNA reads as TGTGCCAGCAGTTTAATAGGCTATAATTCACCCCTCCACTTT.

The gene calls are TRBV6-5 and TRBJ1-2, with D possibly TRBD1 on 6 matching bases. The CDR3 extends over 14 amino acids. Germline V gene data show CDR1 as MNHEY and CDR2 as SVGAGI. V lost 4 bases, J lost 7 bases, and 16 bases lay in between. CDR3: CASSWDIKISGYTF. CDR3 coding DNA: TGTGCCAGCAGTTGGGACATAAAAATAAGTGGCTACACCTTC.

This clone was counted once. The chain couples TRBV7-9 to TRBJ2-7; D uncertain. Trimming pared 6 bases from V and 0 bases from J, leaving 9 bases between. CDR3 length equals 13 residues. CDR1 and CDR2 from the germline V gene are SEHNR and FQNEAQ (reference sequence). CDR3 amino acids: CASSSPSSYEQYF. The CDR3 DNA reads TGTGCCAGCAGTTCACCGAGCTCCTACGAGCAGTACTTC.

This chain connects TRBV6-1 to TRBJ2-5; D might be TRBD1 or TRBD2, each matching 5 bases. From germline, CDR1 is MNHNS and CDR2 SASEGT. The CDR3 runs 15 residues. Trimming pared 3 bases from V and 4 bases from J, leaving 15 bases between. The DNA of the CDR3 is TGTGCCAGCAGTGATTTAGGGACGCAAGTAGAGACCCAGTACTTC. The encoded protein is CASSDLGTQVETQYF.

The rearrangement links TRBV19 to TRBJ1-4; a weak D match, TRBD1 (6 bases). V lost 3 bases and J 5 bases, leaving 10 bases between the germline ends. The CDR3 has 14 amino acids. Germline assignment: CDR1 LNHDA and CDR2 SQIVND (reference sequence). This CDR3 is CASSIGQGNEKLFF. The CDR3 DNA reads TGTGCCAGTAGTATTGGTCAGGGGAATGAAAAACTGTTTTTT.

The V gene is TRBV4-1, the J gene TRBJ2-1; tentatively, D is TRBD2 (6 bases). Germline V CDR1 and CDR2: MGHRA, YSYEKL. V lost 2 bases, J lost 5 bases, and 16 bases lay in between. The CDR3 has 16 amino acids. CDR3 region: CASSQPTRGKNNEQFF. The CDR3 bases are TGCGCCAGCAGCCAACCTACCCGGGGGAAGAACAATGAGCAGTTCTTC.

The chain couples TRBV5-5 to TRBJ2-7; tentatively, D is TRBD1 or TRBD2 (5 bases each). This CDR3 region has 15 residues. V was clipped by 0 bases and J by 2 bases, with 12 bases between them. From germline, CDR1 is SGHKS and CDR2 YYEKEE (reference sequence). CDR3 protein: CASSLAPGRTYEQYF. The CDR3 DNA is TGTGCCAGCAGCTTGGCACCGGGACGAACCTACGAGCAGTACTTC.

V gene TRBV5-1 combines with J gene TRBJ1-2; no definite D call. With 0 bases removed from V and 8 bases from J, the gap between germline ends came to 14 bases. The germline V gene has CDR1 SGHRS and CDR2 YFSETQ. This CDR3 region has 14 residues. Here the CDR3 DNA reads TGCGCCAGCAGCTTGGCCGGGATCCCTGGGGGCTACACCTTC. This encodes CASSLAGIPGGYTF.

The chain uses TRBV10-3 and TRBJ2-3; TRBD1 matches at 7 bases. The CDR3 is 13 amino acids. With 7 bases clipped from V and 4 bases from J, the junction kept 5 bases outside the gene matches. The germline V gene encodes CDR1 ENHRY and CDR2 SYGVKD. In DNA form, the CDR3 reads TGTGCCATCAAGGGGACAGAGGCAGATACGCAGTATTTT. Translation: CAIKGTEADTQYF.

The V call is TRBV30, the J call TRBJ2-7; D may correspond to TRBD1 or TRBD2 (6 bases each). Per the germline V gene, CDR1 is GTSNPN and CDR2 is SVGIG (reference sequence). Trimming pared 0 bases from V and 8 bases from J, leaving 17 bases between. There are 14 residues in the CDR3. CDR3 protein: CAWSVEGGRVKQYF. CDR3 DNA sequence: TGTGCCTGGAGTGTAGAGGGGGGCAGGGTGAAGCAGTACTTC.

For the CDR3, the DNA is TGTGCCAGCAGACCGAGATTGCTCTCCTACGAGCAGTACTTC. As protein: CASRPRLLSYEQYF. This chain connects TRBV2 to TRBJ2-7; unclear D gene. The germline gives CDR1 SNHLY, CDR2 FYNNEI. The CDR3 runs 14 residues. Trimming shortened V by 6 bases and J by 0 bases, and 12 bases separated the two germline ends. Full variable domain (rest looked up from reference TRBV2 and TRBJ2-7): EPEVTQTPSHQVTQMGQEVILRCVPISNHLYFYWYRQILGQKVEFLVSFYNNEISEKSEIFDDQFSVERPDGSNFTLKIRSTKLEDSAMYFCASRPRLLSYEQYFGPGTRLTVT.